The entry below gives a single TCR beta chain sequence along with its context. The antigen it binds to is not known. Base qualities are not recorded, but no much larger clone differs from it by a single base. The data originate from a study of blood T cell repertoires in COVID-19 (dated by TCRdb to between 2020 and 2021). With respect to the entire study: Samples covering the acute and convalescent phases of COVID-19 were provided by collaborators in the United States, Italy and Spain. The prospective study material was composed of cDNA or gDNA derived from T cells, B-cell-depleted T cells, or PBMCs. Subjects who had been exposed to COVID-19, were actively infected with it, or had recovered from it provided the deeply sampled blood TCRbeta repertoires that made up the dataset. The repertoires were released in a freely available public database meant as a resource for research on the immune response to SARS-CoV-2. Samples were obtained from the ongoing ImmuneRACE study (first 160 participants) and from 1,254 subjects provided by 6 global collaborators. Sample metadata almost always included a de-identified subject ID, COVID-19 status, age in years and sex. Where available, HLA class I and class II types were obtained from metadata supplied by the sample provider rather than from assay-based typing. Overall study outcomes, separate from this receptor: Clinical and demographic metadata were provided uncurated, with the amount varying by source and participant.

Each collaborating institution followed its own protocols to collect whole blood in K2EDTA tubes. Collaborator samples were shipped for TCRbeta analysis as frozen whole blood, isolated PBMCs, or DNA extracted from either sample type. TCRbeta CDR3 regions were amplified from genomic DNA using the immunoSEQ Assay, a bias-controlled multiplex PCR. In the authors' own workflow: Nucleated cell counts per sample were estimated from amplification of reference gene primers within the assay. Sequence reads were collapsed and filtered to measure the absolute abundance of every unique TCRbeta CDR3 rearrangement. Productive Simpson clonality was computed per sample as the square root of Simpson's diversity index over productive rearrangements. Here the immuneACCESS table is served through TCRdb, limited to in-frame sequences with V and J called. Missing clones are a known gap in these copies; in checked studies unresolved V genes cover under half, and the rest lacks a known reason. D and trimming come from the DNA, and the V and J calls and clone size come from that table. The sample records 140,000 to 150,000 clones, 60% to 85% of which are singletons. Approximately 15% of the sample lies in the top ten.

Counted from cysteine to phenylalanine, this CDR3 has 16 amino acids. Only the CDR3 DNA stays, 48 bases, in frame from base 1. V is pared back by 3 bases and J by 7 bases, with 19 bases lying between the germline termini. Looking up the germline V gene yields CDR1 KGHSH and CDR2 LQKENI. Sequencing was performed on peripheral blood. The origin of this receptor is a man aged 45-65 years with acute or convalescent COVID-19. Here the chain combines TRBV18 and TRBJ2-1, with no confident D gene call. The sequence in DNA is TGTGCCAGCTCACCCCGCCACGGGTCTCCCCTAAATGAGCAGTTCTTC. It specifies CASSPRHGSPLNEQFF.